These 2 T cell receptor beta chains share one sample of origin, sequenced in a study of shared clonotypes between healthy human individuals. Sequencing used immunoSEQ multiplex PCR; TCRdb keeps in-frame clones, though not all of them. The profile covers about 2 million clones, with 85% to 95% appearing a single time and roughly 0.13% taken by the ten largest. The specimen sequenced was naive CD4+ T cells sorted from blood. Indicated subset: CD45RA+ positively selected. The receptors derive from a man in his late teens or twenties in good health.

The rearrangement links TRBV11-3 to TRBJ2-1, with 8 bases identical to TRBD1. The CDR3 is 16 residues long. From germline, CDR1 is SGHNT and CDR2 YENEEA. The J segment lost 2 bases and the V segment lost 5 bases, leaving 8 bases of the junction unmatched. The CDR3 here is CASSGTGNWTYNEQFF. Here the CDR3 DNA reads TGTGCCAGCAGCGGGACAGGAAATTGGACCTACAATGAGCAGTTCTTC.

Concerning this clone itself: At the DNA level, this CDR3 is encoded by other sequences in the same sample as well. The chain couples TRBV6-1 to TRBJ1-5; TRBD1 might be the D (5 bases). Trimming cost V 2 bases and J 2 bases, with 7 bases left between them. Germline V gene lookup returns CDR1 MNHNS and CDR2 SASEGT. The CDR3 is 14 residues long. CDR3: CASSEQGGNQPQHF. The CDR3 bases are TGTGCCAGCAGTGAACAAGGGGGCAATCAGCCCCAGCATTTT.